This T cell receptor (beta chain) was profiled in a study of cytomegalovirus exposure and HLA in healthy donors. Whole-study context: An earlier analysis found 95 million to 140 million unique TCR beta sequences from approximately 190 million T cells. A preliminary data release comprised tens of millions of unique TCRs obtained from HLA-typed donors.

The germline V gene has CDR1 SEHNR and CDR2 FQNEAQ (reference sequence). Deletions cut 5 bases from V and 1 base from J, with 6 bases between. The CDR3 length is 12 residues. 60 Vbeta and 13 Jbeta primers were used in PCR. Produced via immunoSEQ multiplex PCR; TCRdb's table is partial and in-frame only. The sample gives about 100,000 clones, about 75% of which show up once; approximately 4.8% is in the top ten. The TCR was taken from a woman aged 18-35 years in good health and CMV-seropositive. The sequencing sample was made of PBMCs. The chain uses TRBV7-9 and TRBJ2-7; a possible D gene is TRBD2 (6 bases). CDR3 in amino acids: CASSAGSYEQYF. The CDR3 bases are TGTGCCAGCAGCGCGGGGTCCTACGAGCAGTACTTC.